The 27 T cell receptor beta chains presented below share a single source sample, sequenced in a study of blood T cell repertoires in COVID-19. Libraries were prepared by immunoSEQ multiplex PCR; TCRdb keeps only in-frame clonotypes and omits some of them. The sample yields 150,000 to 200,000 clones, around 90% seen once. The specimen sequenced was peripheral blood. These receptors were obtained from a woman aged 80 or over with COVID-19, enrolled during active disease.

The V call is TRBV2, the J call TRBJ2-2; weak D call: TRBD1 (5 bases). Trimming cost V 6 bases and J 7 bases, with 9 bases left between them. Germline values: CDR1 SNHLY, CDR2 FYNNEI. This CDR3 is 12 amino acids long. CDR3 sequence: CASRVDSGELFF. The CDR3 DNA reads TGTGCCAGCAGAGTCGACAGCGGGGAGCTGTTTTTT. The full variable domain, rest sourced from reference TRBV2 and TRBJ2-2, is EPEVTQTPSHQVTQMGQEVILRCVPISNHLYFYWYRQILGQKVEFLVSFYNNEISEKSEIFDDQFSVERPDGSNFTLKIRSTKLEDSAMYFCASRVDSGELFFGEGSRLTVL.

This clone was counted once. The chain recombines TRBV5-4 with TRBJ2-3, with TRBD2 as a possible D gene (5 bases). There are 14 residues in the CDR3. Germline V gene lookup returns CDR1 SGHNT and CDR2 YYREEE (reference sequence). V was trimmed by 3 bases and J by 2 bases, leaving 10 bases between them. The CDR3 DNA is TGTGCCAGCAGCTCGCCGGACTTCACAGATACGCAGTATTTT. Its translation: CASSSPDFTDTQYF.

V usage is TRBV7-3 and J usage is TRBJ2-2; 8 bases are shared with TRBD2. This CDR3 spans 15 amino acids. J lost 6 bases, V lost 5 bases, and 8 bases had no gene match. From germline, CDR1 is SGHTA and CDR2 FQGTGA. Here the CDR3 reads CASSPQGLEAGELFF. In nucleotides, the CDR3 is TGTGCCAGCAGCCCCCAGGGACTAGAGGCCGGGGAGCTGTTTTTT.

The CDR3 is CASSRSQEANTEAFF. CDR3 nucleotide sequence: TGTGCCAGCAGCCGTTCCCAGGAGGCAAACACTGAAGCTTTCTTT. The rearrangement links TRBV5-4 to TRBJ1-1; D remains ambiguous. Germline CDR1 reads SGHNT; CDR2 reads YYREEE (reference sequence). CDR3 length: 15 residues. Between the trimmed V and J ends, which lost 4 bases and 2 bases, there was a span of 15 bases.

V usage is TRBV28 and J usage is TRBJ1-3; 8 bases line up with TRBD1. The CDR3 runs 15 residues. CDR1 MDHEN and CDR2 SYDVKM come from the germline V gene. Trimming removed 4 bases from V and 4 bases from J; junction bases left unmatched: 6. CDR3 sequence reads: CASSSQGAPGNTIYF. DNA of the CDR3: TGTGCCAGCAGTTCCCAGGGGGCGCCAGGAAACACCATATATTTT.

The rearrangement links TRBV27 to TRBJ1-3; TRBD1 matches at 8 bases. J was trimmed by 2 bases and V by 6 bases; bases with no gene match: 6. Germline lookup yields CDR1 MNHEY and CDR2 SMNVEV (reference sequence). The CDR3 is 15 residues long. The CDR3 loop reads CASRAGGRTGNTIYF. The CDR3 nucleotides read TGTGCCAGCAGGGCAGGGGGCCGCACTGGAAACACCATATATTTT.

This clone came up a few times. The chain carries TRBV2 and TRBJ1-2, with D perhaps TRBD1 (5 bases). The CDR3 covers 14 residues. Looked up from germline, CDR1 is SNHLY and CDR2 is FYNNEI. Trimming cost V 6 bases and J 0 bases, with 11 bases left between them. CDR3 sequence (DNA): TGTGCCAGCAGCGTAGAGACAGCTAACTATGGCTACACCTTC. Amino acid sequence: CASSVETANYGYTF.

The chain recombines TRBV28 with TRBJ2-2; a weak D match, TRBD2 (5 bases). V was pared by 8 bases and J by 0 bases, with 13 bases between. CDR3 size: 15 residues. Germline lookup yields CDR1 MDHEN and CDR2 SYDVKM. The CDR3 here is CASGTSGSNTGELFF. The CDR3 DNA reads TGTGCCAGCGGTACGAGCGGCTCGAACACCGGGGAGCTGTTTTTT.

The CDR3 sequence is CASSQDGGTGLGSYTF. The CDR3 bases are TGCGCCAGCAGCCAAGATGGGGGGACAGGGTTGGGGAGCTACACCTTC. The chain combines TRBV4-3 with TRBJ1-2, with 9 bases fitting TRBD1. Germline-derived CDR1 and CDR2 are LGHNA and YSLEER. The CDR3 runs 16 residues. The junction had 11 bases not matched to a gene; V was cut back by 0 bases and J by 9 bases.

V usage is TRBV3-1 (or the pseudogene TRBV3-2) and J usage is TRBJ1-6; TRBD1 is a possible D gene (5 bases). This CDR3 is 14 amino acids long. Germline V gene lookup returns CDR1 LGHDT and CDR2 YNNKEL (reference sequence). Trimming cost V 2 bases and J 7 bases, with 9 bases left between them. This CDR3 reads CASSQKDRNSPLHF. CDR3 sequence (DNA): TGTGCCAGCAGCCAAAAAGACAGAAATTCACCCCTCCACTTT.

V usage is TRBV5-1 and J usage is TRBJ1-1; D may be TRBD1 (5 bases). Germline V gene sequence: CDR1 SGHRS, CDR2 YFSETQ. CDR3 length: 18 amino acids. V lost 0 bases, J lost 0 bases, and 18 bases lay in between. CDR3 nucleotides: TGCGCCAGCAGCTTGGTAGTGGGGGGGTCTGCATTGAACACTGAAGCTTTCTTT. Its protein product is CASSLVVGGSALNTEAFF.

This clone was detected once. This chain's CDR3 is CASSPQQGARGNTIYF. CDR3 DNA: TGCGCCAGCAGCCCCCAACAGGGGGCGAGAGGAAACACCATATATTTT. The V and J genes are TRBV4-3 and TRBJ1-3, with 9 positions matching TRBD1. The germline V gene encodes CDR1 LGHNA and CDR2 YSLEER. J lost 4 bases, V lost 4 bases, and 8 bases had no gene match. The CDR3 is 16 amino acids.

This chain uses TRBV6-6 with TRBJ2-5; 11 bases are shared with TRBD2. The junction had 3 bases not matched to a gene; V was cut back by 4 bases and J by 5 bases. The CDR3 is 14 residues long. In germline, CDR1 is MNHNY, CDR2 SVGAGI (reference sequence). DNA for the CDR3: TGTGCCAGCAGTTCTAGCGGGAGGTCGGAGACCCAGTACTTC. Protein: CASSSSGRSETQYF.

This clone was seen only a few times. CDR3 coding DNA: TGTGCCAGCAGTTTTAAGGGTTCAGGGAACGAGCAGTACTTC. Protein sequence: CASSFKGSGNEQYF. This chain connects TRBV27 to TRBJ2-7; D possibly corresponds to TRBD1 (5 bases). This CDR3 is built from 14 residues. V lost 3 bases, J lost 5 bases, and 14 bases lay in between. CDR1 and CDR2 (germline): MNHEY, SMNVEV (reference sequence).

This chain uses TRBV18 with TRBJ1-1, with D maybe TRBD1 (6 bases). The V and J ends lost 3 bases and 3 bases respectively, with 14 bases between them. Germline V gene lookup returns CDR1 KGHSH and CDR2 LQKENI. This CDR3 is 15 amino acids long. CDR3: CASSPLGAADTEAFF. The CDR3 nucleotides read TGTGCCAGCTCACCTCTGGGGGCGGCGGACACTGAAGCTTTCTTT.

The chain recombines TRBV28 with TRBJ1-6; D is possibly TRBD1 (6 bases). CDR3 length equals 15 residues. CDR1 and CDR2 (germline): MDHEN, SYDVKM. The V and J ends lost 1 base and 9 bases respectively, with 13 bases between them. CDR3 in amino acids: CASSLSGGAGSPLHF. The CDR3 region has the DNA TGTGCCAGCAGTTTATCTGGGGGGGCGGGTTCACCCCTCCACTTT.

This chain links TRBV28 with TRBJ1-5; possibly TRBD1 for D (6 bases). V was shortened by 7 bases and J by 7 bases, with 26 bases between the two germline ends. The CDR3 has 17 residues. Germline CDR1 is MDHEN and CDR2 is SYDVKM. The CDR3 protein is CASIFSGGAFGVQPQHF. CDR3 nucleotide sequence: TGTGCCAGCATCTTCAGCGGGGGGGCGTTTGGGGTCCAGCCCCAGCATTTT.

This clone was seen only a few times. This chain links TRBV28 with TRBJ1-2; no firm D call. Trimming stripped 7 bases from V and 3 bases from J, with 12 bases between. Germline V gene sequence: CDR1 MDHEN, CDR2 SYDVKM. The CDR3 length is 13 residues. CDR3 bases: TGTGCCAGCATATCCCCTCCGGACTATGGCTACACCTTC. As protein: CASISPPDYGYTF.

This clone has only a few counts. The chain links TRBV5-1 to TRBJ2-3; no definite D call. The CDR3 spans 13 residues. Germline-derived CDR1 and CDR2 are SGHRS and YFSETQ. V dropped 4 bases and J dropped 7 bases, with 13 bases sitting between them. Here the CDR3 reads CASSPSSSHTQYF. CDR3 DNA sequence: TGCGCCAGCAGCCCTTCGTCCTCTCATACGCAGTATTTT.

The rearrangement links TRBV27 to TRBJ1-2; D may be TRBD1 (6 bases). Germline V gene sequence: CDR1 MNHEY, CDR2 SMNVEV (reference sequence). V was cut by 4 bases and J by 8 bases, with 11 bases left in between. This CDR3 is built from 12 residues. The CDR3 DNA sequence: TGTGCCAGCAGTTCCTCAGGGGAAGGCTACACCTTC. This gives the protein CASSSSGEGYTF.

The genes are TRBV5-4 and TRBJ1-6; 7 bases agree with TRBD1. The germline gives CDR1 SGHNT, CDR2 YYREEE (reference sequence). The length of the CDR3 is 16 residues. V lost 4 bases, J lost 6 bases, and 10 bases stayed unmatched. The CDR3 reads CASSGLKGTANSPLHF. DNA of the CDR3: TGTGCCAGCAGCGGACTAAAAGGGACAGCTAATTCACCCCTCCACTTT.

The chain employs TRBV25-1 and TRBJ2-1; 10 bases align to TRBD1. CDR3 length: 16 residues. The germline V gene encodes CDR1 MGHDK and CDR2 SYGVNS. Trimming took 2 bases from V and 3 from J; bases not matched to a gene: 4. Here the CDR3 reads CASSETGTGVYNEQFF. Written as DNA, the CDR3 is TGTGCCAGCAGTGAAACCGGGACAGGGGTCTACAATGAGCAGTTCTTC. Drawing the rest from reference TRBV25-1 and TRBJ2-1, the complete variable domain is EADIYQTPRYLVIGTGKKITLECSQTMGHDKMYWYQQDPGMELHLIHYSYGVNSTEKGDLSSESTVSRIRTEHFPLTLESARPSHTSQYLCASSETGTGVYNEQFFGPGTRLTVL.

This clone was seen only once. The gene calls are TRBV28 and TRBJ1-3; 8 bases align to TRBD1. Germline V gene data show CDR1 as MDHEN and CDR2 as SYDVKM. The ends lost 6 bases at V and 4 bases at J; junction bases unmatched: 8. This CDR3 has 15 amino acids. CDR3 region: CASRNQGAIGNTIYF. The DNA for the CDR3 is TGTGCCAGCAGGAATCAGGGGGCGATCGGAAACACCATATATTTT.

CDR3 sequence (DNA): TGTGCCAGCAGCATTCAGGGCGCAGGGGACGAGCAGTACTTC. Its translation: CASSIQGAGDEQYF. This chain connects TRBV27 to TRBJ2-7; the D gene is possibly TRBD1 (6 bases). Germline V CDR1 and CDR2: MNHEY, SMNVEV (reference sequence). The ends were cut back, 6 bases at V and 5 bases at J, with 17 bases in the middle. This CDR3 has 14 residues.

The chain carries TRBV18 and TRBJ2-7; 10 nucleotides align to TRBD1. CDR1 and CDR2 from the germline V gene are KGHSH and LQKENI. With 6 bases clipped from V and 3 bases from J, the junction kept 5 bases outside the gene matches. The CDR3 length is 14 residues. CDR3 loop: CASSETGGNYEQYF. CDR3 sequence (DNA): TGTGCCAGCTCTGAGACAGGGGGCAACTACGAGCAGTACTTC.

The rearrangement joins TRBV15 to TRBJ2-2; D is ambiguous. The CDR3 loop spans 13 amino acids. The germline V and J ends were trimmed by 5 bases and 4 bases, with 8 bases remaining between them. The germline gives CDR1 LNHNV, CDR2 YYDKDF (reference sequence). The CDR3 nucleotides read TGTGCCACCAGCGGTTCGAGCACCGGGGAGCTGTTTTTT. Translated, it gives CATSGSSTGELFF.

CDR3 DNA sequence: TGTGCCAGCAGCGTAGGGGCTAGCGGGAGTACCGGGGAGCTGTTTTTT. Translated: CASSVGASGSTGELFF. The chain employs TRBV9 and TRBJ2-2; 10 bases agree with TRBD2. The V and J ends lost 0 bases and 5 bases, in that order; junction bases with no gene match: 4. This CDR3 is built from 16 residues. Germline V gene data show CDR1 as SGDLS and CDR2 as YYNGEE.